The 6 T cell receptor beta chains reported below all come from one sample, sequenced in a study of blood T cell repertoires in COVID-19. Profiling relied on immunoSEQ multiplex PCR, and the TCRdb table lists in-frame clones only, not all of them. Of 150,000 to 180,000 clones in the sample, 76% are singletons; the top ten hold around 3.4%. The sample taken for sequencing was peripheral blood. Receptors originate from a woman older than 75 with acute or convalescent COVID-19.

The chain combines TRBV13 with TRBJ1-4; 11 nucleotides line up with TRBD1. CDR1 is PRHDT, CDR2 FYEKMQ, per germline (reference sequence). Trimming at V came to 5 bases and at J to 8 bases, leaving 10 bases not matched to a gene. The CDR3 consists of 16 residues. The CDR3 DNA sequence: TGTGCCAGCAGCCACGAATTGGGACAGGGGGACGAAAAACTGTTTTTT. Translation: CASSHELGQGDEKLFF.

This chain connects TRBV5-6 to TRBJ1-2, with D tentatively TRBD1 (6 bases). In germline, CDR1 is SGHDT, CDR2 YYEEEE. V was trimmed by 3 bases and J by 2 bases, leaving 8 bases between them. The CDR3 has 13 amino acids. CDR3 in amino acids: CASSSTGNYGYTF. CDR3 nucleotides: TGTGCCAGCAGCTCGACAGGAAACTATGGCTACACCTTC.

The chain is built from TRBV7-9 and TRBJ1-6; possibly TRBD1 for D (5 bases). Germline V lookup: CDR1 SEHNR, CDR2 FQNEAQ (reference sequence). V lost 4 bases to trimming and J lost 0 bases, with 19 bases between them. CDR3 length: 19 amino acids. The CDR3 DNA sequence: TGTGCCAGCAGCTCAGTTGGACAAGGTCGGAGCTCCTATAATTCACCCCTCCACTTT. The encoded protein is CASSSVGQGRSSYNSPLHF.

Here the CDR3 reads CASSPLLDSPLHF. CDR3 coding DNA: TGTGCCAGCAGCCCGCTACTAGATTCACCCCTCCACTTT. The chain recombines TRBV14 with TRBJ1-6; D is uncertain. V gave up 4 bases and J gave up 8 bases, with 9 bases separating them. The CDR3 is 13 residues long. Germline CDR1 is SGHDN and CDR2 is FVKESK. Based on the CDR3 plus reference TRBV14 and TRBJ1-6, the full variable domain is EAGVTQFPSHSVIEKGQTVTLRCDPISGHDNLYWYRRVMGKEIKFLLHFVKESKQDESGMPNNRFLAERTGGTYSTLKVQPAELEDSGVYFCASSPLLDSPLHFGNGTRLTVT.

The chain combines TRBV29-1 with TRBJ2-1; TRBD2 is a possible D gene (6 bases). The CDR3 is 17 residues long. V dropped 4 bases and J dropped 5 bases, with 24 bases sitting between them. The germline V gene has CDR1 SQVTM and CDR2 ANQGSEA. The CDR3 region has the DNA TGCAGCGTTGTCCCTACCCCGGGACTCCAGGGTAACAATGAGCAGTTCTTC. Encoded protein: CSVVPTPGLQGNNEQFF.

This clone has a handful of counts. The CDR3 region is CASSFSPNQPQHF. The DNA of the CDR3 is TGCGCCAGCAGCTTTAGCCCCAATCAGCCCCAGCATTTT. The J gene is TRBJ1-5, the V gene TRBV5-1, with D unresolved. The CDR3 runs 13 residues. Germline CDR1 and CDR2: SGHRS and YFSETQ. Trimming took off 2 bases at V and 3 bases at J, with 6 bases between the two ends.